A single sample is the source of the 16 T cell receptor beta chains below, sequenced in a study of blood T cell repertoires in COVID-19. Data came from immunoSEQ multiplex PCR; TCRdb stores just in-frame clones and leaves some out. The table records under 2,000 clones, 69% of them present only once. The sequenced sample was peripheral blood. The origin of the receptors is a man in his 70s with active COVID-19.

V is TRBV4-1 and J is TRBJ1-5; D perhaps matches TRBD1 (6 bases). Trimming left V 3 bases short and J 7 bases short, with 16 bases between. The CDR3 extends over 15 amino acids. The germline V gene encodes CDR1 MGHRA and CDR2 YSYEKL. The CDR3 is CASSQGLQGGQPQHF. CDR3 nucleotides: TGCGCCAGCAGCCAGGGTTTACAGGGCGGGCAGCCCCAGCATTTT.

By share, this clone ranks as large. Other DNA sequences in the same sample also yield this CDR3. This chain uses TRBV7-9 with TRBJ1-2, with D possibly being TRBD1 (5 bases). The germline gives CDR1 SEHNR, CDR2 FQNEAQ (reference sequence). CDR3 length: 14 residues. Between the trimmed V and J ends, which lost 5 bases and 5 bases, there was a span of 15 bases. The chain's CDR3 is CASSPGGSAYGYTF. Here the CDR3 DNA reads TGTGCCAGCAGCCCCGGGGGATCGGCTTATGGCTACACCTTC.

CDR3 loop: CASSASTGYSYNEQFF. CDR3 nucleotide sequence: TGTGCCAGCAGCGCCTCAACAGGGTACTCCTACAATGAGCAGTTCTTC. This chain connects TRBV5-6 to TRBJ2-1; tentatively, D is TRBD1 (6 bases). The CDR3 consists of 16 residues. CDR1 is SGHDT and CDR2 is YYEEEE in the germline V gene. The germline V and J ends were trimmed by 4 bases and 0 bases, with 14 bases remaining between them.

V and J are TRBV6-6 and TRBJ2-7; 11 bases match TRBD2. Germline CDR1 reads MNHNY; CDR2 reads SVGAGI (reference sequence). V dropped 5 bases and J dropped 0; count of bases not matched to a gene: 6. This CDR3 contains 16 residues. CDR3 protein: CASSLTSGGSSYEQYF. CDR3 nucleotides: TGTGCCAGCAGTCTTACTAGCGGGGGAAGCTCCTACGAGCAGTACTTC.

The J gene is TRBJ2-7, the V gene TRBV5-6; D might be TRBD1 (5 bases). CDR3 length: 14 residues. The V end lost 1 base, the J end lost 7 bases, and 15 bases lay between the germline ends. The germline V gene has CDR1 SGHDT and CDR2 YYEEEE. The CDR3 DNA follows: TGTGCCAGCAGCTTGACAGGCCGGCCGTGGGAGCAGTACTTC. It yields the protein CASSLTGRPWEQYF. Together with reference TRBV5-6 and TRBJ2-7, the CDR3 gives the full variable domain: DAGVTQSPTHLIKTRGQQVTLRCSPKSGHDTVSWYQQALGQGPQFIFQYYEEEERQRGNFPDRFSGHQFPNYSSELNVNALLLGDSALYLCASSLTGRPWEQYFGPGTRLTVT.

The chain uses TRBV6-5 and TRBJ1-1; TRBD1 aligns across 10 bases. CDR1 is MNHEY and CDR2 is SVGAGI in the germline V gene. V gave up 6 bases and J gave up 8 bases; unmatched junction bases: 9. CDR3 length: 14 amino acids. The DNA of the CDR3 is TGTGCCAGCAGGAACCCGGGACAGGGGCGGGAAGCTTTCTTT. It specifies CASRNPGQGREAFF.

This clone was counted a few times. The chain has TRBV19 and TRBJ1-4, with 7 bases identical to TRBD1. The V gene end was trimmed by 1 base and the J gene end by 10 bases; junction bases not matched to a gene: 6. Germline V gene data show CDR1 as LNHDA and CDR2 as SQIVND (reference sequence). The CDR3 has 14 amino acids. CDR3 coding DNA: TGTGCCAGTAGTATAGGGGGGACAGTCAGAAAACTGTTTTTT. Translating it yields CASSIGGTVRKLFF.

This clone showed up just once. This chain uses TRBV19 with TRBJ2-4, with a tentative D call TRBD2 (5 bases). The CDR3 spans 13 residues. V lost 7 bases and J 3 bases, leaving 10 bases between the germline ends. The V gene's germline CDR1 is LNHDA and CDR2 SQIVND (reference sequence). The CDR3 sequence: CASKAAVKNIQYF. The CDR3 DNA follows: TGTGCCAGTAAAGCGGCGGTCAAAAACATTCAGTACTTC.

The genes are TRBV9 and TRBJ2-1, with TRBD2 identical over 9 bases. CDR3 length: 21 amino acids. The germline V gene encodes CDR1 SGDLS and CDR2 YYNGEE. The trim removed 3 bases at V and 0 bases at J, leaving 19 bases unmatched. The CDR3 DNA sequence: TGTGCCAGCAGCGCCCCAACTTCGCTGCGGGAGGGTGCGCTCTCCTACAATGAGCAGTTCTTC. As protein: CASSAPTSLREGALSYNEQFF.

The genes are TRBV20-1 and TRBJ1-2; no reliable D call. CDR3 length: 11 amino acids. Trimming left V 3 bases short and J 4 bases short, with 6 bases between. The germline V gene has CDR1 DFQATT and CDR2 SNEGSKA (reference sequence). CDR3 sequence (DNA): TGCAGTGCTAGCAACATCTATGGCTACACCTTC. It codes for CSASNIYGYTF.

V gene TRBV7-2 combines with J gene TRBJ2-1; 8 nucleotides match TRBD2. After removal of 3 bases from V and 7 bases from J, the junction contained 8 bases not matched to a gene. From germline, CDR1 is SGHTA and CDR2 FQGNSA. The CDR3 covers 15 residues. As DNA, the CDR3 is TGTGCCAGCAGCTTCTGGGCCCCGGGAGGGAATGAGCAGTTCTTC. Translation: CASSFWAPGGNEQFF.

This chain uses TRBV14 with TRBJ2-1, with TRBD1 as a possible D gene (7 bases). Trimming stripped 0 bases from V and 4 bases from J, with 16 bases between. This CDR3 region has 17 residues. Germline values: CDR1 SGHDN, CDR2 FVKESK. The chain's CDR3 is CASSQDPGDRVYNEQFF. The CDR3 DNA sequence: TGTGCCAGCAGCCAAGATCCGGGGGACAGAGTTTACAATGAGCAGTTCTTC.

Relative to its sample, this clone is large. The chain uses TRBV3-1 (or the pseudogene TRBV3-2) and TRBJ1-2; D possibly corresponds to TRBD1 (5 bases). The length of the CDR3 is 13 residues. Germline CDR1 is LGHDT and CDR2 is YNNKEL (reference sequence). Trimming removed 4 bases at V and 8 bases at J, with 14 bases between. CDR3 residues: CASSPLGAGGYTF. CDR3 sequence (DNA): TGTGCCAGCAGCCCATTAGGGGCAGGAGGCTACACCTTC.

This clone was seen only a few times. The V and J genes are TRBV10-2 and TRBJ2-4; TRBD2 is a possible D gene (6 bases). V lost 0 bases and J 3 bases, leaving 9 bases between the germline ends. The CDR3 totals 15 residues. Germline values: CDR1 WSHSY, CDR2 SAAADI. Written as DNA, the CDR3 is TGCGCCAGCAGTGAGTCCGGGGGAGTCAAAAACATTCAGTACTTC. This encodes CASSESGGVKNIQYF.

A single count supports this clone. The J gene is TRBJ2-7, the V gene TRBV5-1, with a possible D match to TRBD1 (7 bases). The CDR3 loop spans 15 amino acids. Germline values: CDR1 SGHRS, CDR2 YFSETQ. V was pared by 3 bases and J by 2 bases, with 15 bases between. The CDR3 reads CASSYKTGRTYEQYF. CDR3 sequence (DNA): TGCGCCAGCAGCTATAAGACAGGGAGGACCTACGAGCAGTACTTC.

A few counts support this clone. This chain links TRBV29-1 with TRBJ1-3, with 7 bases lining up with TRBD1. The CDR3 extends over 14 amino acids. Trimming removed 5 bases from V and 0 bases from J; junction bases left unmatched: 4. Germline-derived CDR1 and CDR2 are SQVTM and ANQGSEA. CDR3 protein: CSVLEGASGNTIYF. For the CDR3, the DNA is TGCAGCGTTTTGGAGGGGGCCTCTGGAAACACCATATATTTT.